Here is one T cell receptor beta chain with its context. This record belongs to a study of blood T cell repertoires in COVID-19. The authors' processing: Estimates of nucleated cell counts were drawn from the amplification of reference gene primers. Profiled with immunoSEQ multiplex PCR; TCRdb holds only in-frame clones, not every one. From that table come the V and J calls and clone size; the DNA was used to work out D and trimming. The repertoire holds about 70,000 clones, with roughly 80% as singletons. CDR3 length: 15 residues. Germline lookup yields CDR1 SEHNR and CDR2 FQNEAQ (reference sequence). Trimming removed 5 bases from V and 5 bases from J, with 18 bases in between.

The receptor comes from a woman in her fifties or sixties with acute or convalescent COVID-19. The sample was peripheral blood. This rearrangement joins TRBV7-9 to TRBJ1-2, with D possibly matching TRBD1 (5 bases). The CDR3: CASSEGAASSYGYTF. The CDR3 DNA reads as TGTGCCAGCAGCGAAGGGGCGGCAAGCTCTTATGGCTACACCTTC.